The 3 T cell receptor beta chains in this list originate from one sample, sequenced in a study of T cell repertoires in cytomegalovirus infection. In TCRdb, the reads were re-called with MiXCR into one record per CDR3 protein. The sample contains around 300,000 distinct CDR3 sequences, about 20% of which appear only once. Which antigens these TCRs recognize remains unknown. The specimen was cultured PBMCs, collected from culture after CMV antigen stimulation. The receptor source for this set is a human donor in good health (CMV status not recorded). Some clones in this sample may be carry-over from other donors' samples.

This chain links TRBV9 with TRBJ2-7; 11 bases line up with TRBD2. V dropped 3 bases and J dropped 4; count of bases not matched to a gene: 12. The CDR3 loop spans 17 amino acids. Germline V gives CDR1 SGDLS, CDR2 YYNGEE. CDR3 DNA: TGTGCCAGCAGCGAGACTAGCGGGGACTCGTTATTGTACGAGCAGTACTTC. It specifies CASSETSGDSLLYEQYF.

The chain carries TRBV5-1 and TRBJ2-5; maybe TRBD1 (5 bases). CDR3 length equals 18 residues. V was pared by 0 bases and J by 3 bases, with 21 bases between. Per germline, CDR1 SGHRS and CDR2 YFSETQ. This CDR3 is CASSLALETDKPEETQYF. In DNA form, the CDR3 reads TGCGCCAGCAGCTTGGCGTTAGAGACAGATAAACCAGAAGAGACCCAGTACTTC.

This clonotype has just a few counts. This chain connects TRBV28 to TRBJ2-3; 8 positions agree with TRBD2. Germline V gene data show CDR1 as MDHEN and CDR2 as SYDVKM. This CDR3 has 13 amino acids. V lost 7 bases and J lost 7; bases outside the gene matches: 7. CDR3 amino acids: CASTAGDEYTQYF. As DNA, the CDR3 is TGTGCCAGCACAGCGGGAGACGAATATACGCAGTATTTT.